One sample yielded the 16 T cell receptor beta chains listed below, sequenced in a study of Ad26.COV2.S vaccination and SARS-CoV-2 variants. Assay used: immunoSEQ multiplex PCR; TCRdb lists only in-frame clones, some missing. The table lists 350,000 to 500,000 clones, approximately 90% of them singletons. Treatment indicated: over 15 received Ad26.COV2.S at low or high dose, single or two shots; several received placebo; per-sample allocation not given. Samples were taken on day 63 after the first vaccine or placebo injection. The source material was peripheral blood, sampled in a trial of Ad26.COV2.S vaccine versus placebo. These receptors were collected from a person aged 18 to 65 who received the Ad26.COV2.S COVID-19 vaccine or a placebo.

The rearrangement links TRBV13 to TRBJ2-3; 7 nucleotides agree with TRBD1. The CDR3 has 14 amino acids. V lost 3 bases, J lost 2 bases, and 2 bases stayed unmatched. Germline CDR1 is PRHDT and CDR2 is FYEKMQ (reference sequence). Written as DNA, the CDR3 is TGTGCCAGCAGCTTGGACAGGTTCACAGATACGCAGTATTTT. Protein sequence: CASSLDRFTDTQYF. The whole variable domain, remainder taken from reference TRBV13 and TRBJ2-3, is AAGVIQSPRHLIKEKRETATLKCYPIPRHDTVYWYQQGPGQDPQFLISFYEKMQSDKGSIPDRFSAQQFSDYHSELNMSSLELGDSALYFCASSLDRFTDTQYFGPGTRLTVL.

This rearrangement joins TRBV6-2 or TRBV6-3 to TRBJ2-5; D gene uncertain. The CDR3 is made up of 11 amino acids. Germline V gives CDR1 MNHEY, CDR2 SVGEGT. The V gene lost 5 bases and the J gene lost 4 bases, with 5 bases spanning the gap. The CDR3 DNA follows: TGTGCCAGCAGTGCGGTAGAGACCCAGTACTTC. Its protein is CASSAVETQYF.

The CDR3 loop is CASSLDGRAYGYTF. The CDR3 DNA sequence: TGTGCCAGCAGCTTAGACGGCAGGGCCTATGGCTACACCTTC. The rearrangement links TRBV7-2 to TRBJ1-2, with D possibly being TRBD1 (5 bases). Germline lookup yields CDR1 SGHTA and CDR2 FQGNSA. The CDR3 is 14 amino acids. V was cut by 1 base and J by 4 bases, with 10 bases left in between.

This chain uses TRBV5-1 with TRBJ2-7; TRBD1 matches 8 bases. Germline V CDR1 and CDR2: SGHRS, YFSETQ. CDR3 length: 14 amino acids. V was clipped by 0 bases and J by 9 bases; unmatched bases: 8. DNA of the CDR3: TGCGCCAGCAGCTTGGCCGGGACAGGAGGTGGGCAGTACTTC. Its protein product is CASSLAGTGGGQYF.

The chain couples TRBV7-8 to TRBJ2-3, with no clear D. CDR1 and CDR2 from the germline V gene are SGHVS and FQNEAQ. V was trimmed by 5 bases and J by 4 bases, leaving 10 bases between them. The CDR3 is made up of 13 amino acids. The CDR3 DNA sequence: TGTGCCAGCAGCCGACTGGATTCAGATACGCAGTATTTT. This sequence encodes CASSRLDSDTQYF.

J is TRBJ1-6 and V is TRBV7-2, with 10 positions matching TRBD1. Trimming at V came to 4 bases and at J to 9 bases, leaving 9 bases not matched to a gene. Germline CDR1 reads SGHTA; CDR2 reads FQGNSA. The CDR3 is made up of 16 amino acids. CDR3 amino acids: CASSSSPGTGVSPLHF. As DNA, the CDR3 is TGTGCCAGCAGCTCTAGTCCCGGGACAGGGGTTTCACCCCTCCACTTT.

Concerning this clone itself: A read error may account for a junction end that differs from germline. The chain employs TRBV7-2 and TRBJ2-1; 12 positions agree with TRBD2. Germline assignment: CDR1 SGHTA and CDR2 FQGNSA. This CDR3 has 17 amino acids. CDR3 protein: CASSLAGGPIPRDEQFF. The CDR3 coding sequence is TGTGCCAGCAGCCTAGCGGGGGGGCCAATCCCAAGAGATGAGCAGTTCTTC.

The chain is built from TRBV13 and TRBJ2-1; the match to TRBD2 covers 8 bases. With 5 bases clipped from V and 3 bases from J, the junction kept 6 bases outside the gene matches. CDR3 size: 15 residues. Looked up from germline, CDR1 is PRHDT and CDR2 is FYEKMQ (reference sequence). This chain's CDR3 is CASSPSAGGYNEQFF. CDR3 nucleotides: TGTGCCAGCAGCCCATCCGCGGGGGGCTACAATGAGCAGTTCTTC. The entire variable domain, with the rest obtained from reference TRBV13 and TRBJ2-1, is as follows: AAGVIQSPRHLIKEKRETATLKCYPIPRHDTVYWYQQGPGQDPQFLISFYEKMQSDKGSIPDRFSAQQFSDYHSELNMSSLELGDSALYFCASSPSAGGYNEQFFGPGTRLTVL.

The chain has TRBV7-8 and TRBJ2-5; TRBD1 matches at 10 bases. Germline CDR1 and CDR2: SGHVS and FQNEAQ. V shed 3 bases, J shed 7 bases, and the junction held 2 bases outside the gene matches. This CDR3 comprises 13 residues. CDR3 in amino acids: CASSFGQGGTQYF. CDR3 in DNA: TGTGCCAGCAGCTTCGGACAGGGGGGGACCCAGTACTTC.

The V gene is TRBV28, the J gene TRBJ2-3; 9 bases agree with TRBD2. The CDR3 length is 15 residues. Germline V gene data show CDR1 as MDHEN and CDR2 as SYDVKM. Trimming at V came to 6 bases and at J to 2 bases, leaving 6 bases not matched to a gene. In nucleotides, the CDR3 is TGTGCCAGCAGCCCCCTAGCGGGGCACACAGATACGCAGTATTTT. This encodes CASSPLAGHTDTQYF.

This chain links TRBV7-9 with TRBJ2-3, with TRBD1 matching over 10 bases. The germline V gene has CDR1 SEHNR and CDR2 FQNEAQ (reference sequence). J gave up 7 bases and V 5 bases, and 15 bases lay outside the gene matches. CDR3 length: 17 amino acids. As DNA, the CDR3 is TGTGCCAGCAGCCCTTGGTTAGGGACAGGGGTTTCCCATACGCAGTATTTT. Translation: CASSPWLGTGVSHTQYF.

This chain joins TRBV4-2 and TRBJ2-2; the match to TRBD2 covers 13 bases. The germline gives CDR1 LGHNA, CDR2 YNFKEQ. Trimming cost V 2 bases and J 7 bases; bases outside gene matches: 10. The CDR3 spans 18 residues. CDR3 bases: TGTGCCAGCAGCCAACCCTGGGGGACTAGCGGGGAGAACGGGGAGCTGTTTTTT. Amino acids: CASSQPWGTSGENGELFF.

This clone was seen a handful of times. The CDR3 DNA sequence: TGTGCCAGCAGCTTACAACTCGACAGGGGGCTCATTGGCTACACCTTC. Its translation is CASSLQLDRGLIGYTF. The chain uses TRBV7-9 and TRBJ1-2; 10 bases agree with TRBD1. Trimming cost V 2 bases and J 7 bases; bases outside gene matches: 10. The CDR3 is 16 residues long. Germline V gene lookup returns CDR1 SEHNR and CDR2 FQNEAQ (reference sequence).

The chain carries TRBV3-1 (or the pseudogene TRBV3-2) and TRBJ2-1, with D perhaps TRBD2 (5 bases). CDR3 length: 14 amino acids. V was cut by 4 bases and J by 10 bases, with 17 bases left in between. Germline loops: CDR1 LGHDT, CDR2 YNNKEL (reference sequence). For the CDR3, the DNA is TGTGCCAGCAGCCCATCAAGCGCCAGGAGGGAGCAGTTCTTC. Protein: CASSPSSARREQFF.

This clone was seen a single time. This chain uses TRBV21-1 with TRBJ2-2; the table's D call, TRBD1, was not checked against the DNA. TRBV21-1 is listed as a pseudogene. The CDR3 extends over 16 amino acids. The CDR3 DNA follows: TGTGCCAGCCGGGCAAATGACAGGGAGAGTCACGGGGAGCTGTTTTTT. As protein: CASRANDRESHGELFF.

This clone was seen just once. The V gene is TRBV18, the J gene TRBJ1-4; 8 bases line up with TRBD1. Trimming removed 3 bases from V and 3 bases from J; junction bases left unmatched: 3. Germline V lookup: CDR1 KGHSH, CDR2 LQKENI. This CDR3 spans 15 amino acids. Here the CDR3 DNA reads TGTGCCAGCTCACCCCAGGGGGCTGCTAATGAAAAACTGTTTTTT. It specifies CASSPQGAANEKLFF.